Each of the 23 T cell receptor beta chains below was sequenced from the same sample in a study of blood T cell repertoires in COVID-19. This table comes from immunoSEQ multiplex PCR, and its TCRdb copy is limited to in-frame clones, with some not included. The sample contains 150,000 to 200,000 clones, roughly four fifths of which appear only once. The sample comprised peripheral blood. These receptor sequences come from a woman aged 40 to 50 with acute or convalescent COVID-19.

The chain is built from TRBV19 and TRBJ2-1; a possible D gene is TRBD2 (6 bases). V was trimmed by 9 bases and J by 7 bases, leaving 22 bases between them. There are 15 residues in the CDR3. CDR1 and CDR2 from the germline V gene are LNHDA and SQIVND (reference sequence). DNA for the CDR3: TGTGCCAGCATGGTGGGAGGAAACCTGGGGAATGAGCAGTTCTTC. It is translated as CASMVGGNLGNEQFF.

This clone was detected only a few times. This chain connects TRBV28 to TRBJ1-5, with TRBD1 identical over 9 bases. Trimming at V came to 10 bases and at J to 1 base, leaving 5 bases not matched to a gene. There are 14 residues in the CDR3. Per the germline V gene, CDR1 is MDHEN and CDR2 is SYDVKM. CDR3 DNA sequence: TGTGCCACAGGGACAGGGTTCAGCAATCAGCCCCAGCATTTT. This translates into CATGTGFSNQPQHF. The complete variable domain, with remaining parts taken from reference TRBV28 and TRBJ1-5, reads DVKVTQSSRYLVKRTGEKVFLECVQDMDHENMFWYRQDPGLGLRLIYFSYDVKMKEKGDIPEGYSVSREKKERFSLILESASTNQTSMYLCATGTGFSNQPQHFGDGTRLSIL.

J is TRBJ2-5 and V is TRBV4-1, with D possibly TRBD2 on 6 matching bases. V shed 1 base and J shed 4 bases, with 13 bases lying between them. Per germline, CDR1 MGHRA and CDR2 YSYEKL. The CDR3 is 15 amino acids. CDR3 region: CASSQAPLAPETQYF. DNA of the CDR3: TGCGCCAGCAGCCAAGCCCCACTAGCACCAGAGACCCAGTACTTC.

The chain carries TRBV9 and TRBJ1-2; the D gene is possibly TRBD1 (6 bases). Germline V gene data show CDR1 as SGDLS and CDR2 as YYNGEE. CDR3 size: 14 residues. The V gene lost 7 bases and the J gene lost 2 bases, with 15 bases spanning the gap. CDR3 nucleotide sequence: TGTGCCAGCGGGGGGGCGTCGCCAAACTATGGCTACACCTTC. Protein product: CASGGASPNYGYTF. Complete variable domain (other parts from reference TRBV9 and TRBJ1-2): DSGVTQTPKHLITATGQRVTLRCSPRSGDLSVYWYQQSLDQGLQFLIQYYNGEERAKGNILERFSAQQFPDLHSELNLSSLELGDSALYFCASGGASPNYGYTFGSGTRLTVV.

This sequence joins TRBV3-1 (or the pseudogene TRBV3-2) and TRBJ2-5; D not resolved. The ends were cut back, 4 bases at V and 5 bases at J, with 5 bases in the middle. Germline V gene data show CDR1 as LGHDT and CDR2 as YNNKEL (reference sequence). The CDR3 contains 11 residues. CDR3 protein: CASSPGETQYF. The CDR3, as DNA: TGTGCCAGCAGCCCCGGGGAGACCCAGTACTTC.

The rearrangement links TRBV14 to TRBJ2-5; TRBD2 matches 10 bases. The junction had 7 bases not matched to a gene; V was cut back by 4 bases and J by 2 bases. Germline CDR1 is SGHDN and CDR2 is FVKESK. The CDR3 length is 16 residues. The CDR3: CASSPGASGRQETQYF. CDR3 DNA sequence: TGTGCCAGCAGCCCGGGGGCTAGCGGGAGACAAGAGACCCAGTACTTC.

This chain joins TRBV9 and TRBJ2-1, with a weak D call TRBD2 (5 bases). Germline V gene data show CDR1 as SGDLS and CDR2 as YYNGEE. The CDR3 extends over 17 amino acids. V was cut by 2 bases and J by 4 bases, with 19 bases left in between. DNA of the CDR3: TGTGCCAGCAGCGTTCGGCCCACAAGCGGCGATTACAATGAGCAGTTCTTC. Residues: CASSVRPTSGDYNEQFF. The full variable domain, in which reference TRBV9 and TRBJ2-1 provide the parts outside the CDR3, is DSGVTQTPKHLITATGQRVTLRCSPRSGDLSVYWYQQSLDQGLQFLIQYYNGEERAKGNILERFSAQQFPDLHSELNLSSLELGDSALYFCASSVRPTSGDYNEQFFGPGTRLTVL.

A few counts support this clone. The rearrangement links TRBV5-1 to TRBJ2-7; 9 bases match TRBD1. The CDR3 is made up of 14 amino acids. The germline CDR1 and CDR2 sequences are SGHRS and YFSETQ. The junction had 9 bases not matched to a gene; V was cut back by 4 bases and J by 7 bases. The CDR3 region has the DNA TGCGCCAGCAGCCCGGGACAGGGACTTAGGGAGCAGTACTTC. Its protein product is CASSPGQGLREQYF.

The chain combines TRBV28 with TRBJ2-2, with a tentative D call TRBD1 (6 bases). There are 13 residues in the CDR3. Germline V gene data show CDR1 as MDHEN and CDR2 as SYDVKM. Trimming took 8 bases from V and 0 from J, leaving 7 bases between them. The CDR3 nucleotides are TGTGCCAGCCGGACAGCGAACACCGGGGAGCTGTTTTTT. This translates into CASRTANTGELFF.

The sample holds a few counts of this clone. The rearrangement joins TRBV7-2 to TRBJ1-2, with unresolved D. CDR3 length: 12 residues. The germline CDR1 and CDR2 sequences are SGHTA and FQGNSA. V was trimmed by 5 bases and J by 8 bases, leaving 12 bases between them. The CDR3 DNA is TGTGCCAGCAGCCCCCTACTTCCCGGCTACACCTTC. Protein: CASSPLLPGYTF. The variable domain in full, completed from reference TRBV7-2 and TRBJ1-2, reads GAGVSQSPSNKVTEKGKDVELRCDPISGHTALYWYRQSLGQGLEFLIYFQGNSAPDKSGLPSDRFSAERTGGSVSTLTIQRTQQEDSAVYLCASSPLLPGYTFGSGTRLTVV.

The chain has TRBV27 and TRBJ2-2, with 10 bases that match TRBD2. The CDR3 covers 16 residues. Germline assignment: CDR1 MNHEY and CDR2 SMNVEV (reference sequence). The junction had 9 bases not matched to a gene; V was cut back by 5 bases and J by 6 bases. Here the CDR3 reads CASSPLTSGVAGELFF. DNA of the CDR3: TGTGCCAGCAGTCCCCTAACTAGCGGGGTTGCCGGGGAGCTGTTTTTT.

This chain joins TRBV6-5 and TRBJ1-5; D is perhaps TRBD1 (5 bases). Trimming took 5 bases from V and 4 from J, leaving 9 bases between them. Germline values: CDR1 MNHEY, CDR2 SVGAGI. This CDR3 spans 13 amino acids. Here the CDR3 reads CASSLDSNQPQHF. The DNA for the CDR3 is TGTGCCAGCAGTCTCGACAGTAATCAGCCCCAGCATTTT.

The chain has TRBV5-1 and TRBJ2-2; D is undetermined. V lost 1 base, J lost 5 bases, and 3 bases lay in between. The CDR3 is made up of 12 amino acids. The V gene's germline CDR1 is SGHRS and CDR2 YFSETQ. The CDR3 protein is CASSLSTGELFF. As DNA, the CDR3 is TGCGCCAGCAGCTTGTCGACCGGGGAGCTGTTTTTT.

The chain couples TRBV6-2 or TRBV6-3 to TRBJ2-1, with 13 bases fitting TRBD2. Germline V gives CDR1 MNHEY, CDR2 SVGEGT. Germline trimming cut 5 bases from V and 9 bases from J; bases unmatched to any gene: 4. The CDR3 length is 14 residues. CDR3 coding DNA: TGTGCCAGCAGTGGGACTAGCGGGAACGGTGAGCAGTTCTTC. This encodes CASSGTSGNGEQFF.

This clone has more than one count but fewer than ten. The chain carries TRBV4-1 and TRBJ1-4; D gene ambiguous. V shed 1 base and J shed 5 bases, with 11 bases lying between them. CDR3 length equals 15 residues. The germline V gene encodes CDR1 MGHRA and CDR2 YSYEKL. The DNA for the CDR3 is TGCGCCAGCAGCCAAGCTCTGTCCGGGAATGAAAAACTGTTTTTT. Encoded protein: CASSQALSGNEKLFF.

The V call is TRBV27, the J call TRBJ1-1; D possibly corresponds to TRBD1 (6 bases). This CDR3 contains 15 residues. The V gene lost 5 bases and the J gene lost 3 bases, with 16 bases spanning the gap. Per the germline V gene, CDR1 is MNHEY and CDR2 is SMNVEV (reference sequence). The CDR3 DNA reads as TGTGCCAGCAGTCCTGCTCTACAGGGCTACACTGAAGCTTTCTTT. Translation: CASSPALQGYTEAFF.

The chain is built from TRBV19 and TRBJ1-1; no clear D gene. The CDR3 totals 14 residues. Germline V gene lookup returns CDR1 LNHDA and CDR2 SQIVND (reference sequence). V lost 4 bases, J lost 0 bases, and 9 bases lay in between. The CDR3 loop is CASSTQYLNTEAFF. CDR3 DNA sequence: TGTGCCAGTAGTACACAGTACCTGAACACTGAAGCTTTCTTT.

CDR3 sequence: CASSSPGYSYEQYF. The CDR3 bases are TGCGCCAGCAGCTCACCGGGTTACTCCTACGAGCAGTACTTC. The rearrangement links TRBV5-1 to TRBJ2-7; D unclear. Germline CDR1 SGHRS, CDR2 YFSETQ. Trimming pared 3 bases from V and 0 bases from J, leaving 10 bases between. This CDR3 has 14 amino acids.

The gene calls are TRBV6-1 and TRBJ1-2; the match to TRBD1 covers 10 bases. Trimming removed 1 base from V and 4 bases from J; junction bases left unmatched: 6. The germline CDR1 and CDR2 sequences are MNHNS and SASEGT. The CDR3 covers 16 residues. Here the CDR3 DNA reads TGTGCCAGCAGTGAAGGCGGGACAGGGGTACGCTATGGCTACACCTTC. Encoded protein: CASSEGGTGVRYGYTF.

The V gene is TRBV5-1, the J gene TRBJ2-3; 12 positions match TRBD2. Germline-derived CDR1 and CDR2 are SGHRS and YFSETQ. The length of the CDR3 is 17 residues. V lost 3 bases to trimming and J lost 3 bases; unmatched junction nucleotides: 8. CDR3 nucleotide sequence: TGCGCCAGCAGCTCAAACCTAGCGGGGGGGCCGACAGATACGCAGTATTTT. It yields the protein CASSSNLAGGPTDTQYF.

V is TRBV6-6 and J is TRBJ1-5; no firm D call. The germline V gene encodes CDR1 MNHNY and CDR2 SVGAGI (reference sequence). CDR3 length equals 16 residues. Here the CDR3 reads CASCTQAAYSNQPQHF. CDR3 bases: TGTGCTAGCTGCACGCAGGCAGCTTATAGCAATCAGCCCCAGCATTTT.

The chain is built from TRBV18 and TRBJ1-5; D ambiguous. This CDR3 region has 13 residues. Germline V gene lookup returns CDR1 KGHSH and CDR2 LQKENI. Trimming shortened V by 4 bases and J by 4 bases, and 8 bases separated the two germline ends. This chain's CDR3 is CASSLNLNQPQHF. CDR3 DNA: TGTGCCAGCTCACTCAACCTAAATCAGCCCCAGCATTTT.

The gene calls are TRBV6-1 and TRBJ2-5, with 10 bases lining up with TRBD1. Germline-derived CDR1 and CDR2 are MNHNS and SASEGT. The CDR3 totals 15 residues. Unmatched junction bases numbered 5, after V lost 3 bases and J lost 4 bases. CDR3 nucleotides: TGTGCCAGCAGTGAGCAGACAGGGGGCGGAGAGACCCAGTACTTC. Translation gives CASSEQTGGGETQYF.